Listed below are T cell receptor beta chains from one sample, sequenced in a study of cytomegalovirus exposure and HLA in healthy donors. The table came from immunoSEQ multiplex PCR; TCRdb's copy has only in-frame clones and leaves some out. The data show 200,000 to 250,000 clones, approximately 83% seen once. Sequenced material: PBMCs. The source of these receptors is a boy aged 2 to 10 in good health and CMV-seronegative. Both conserved end residues are part of each CDR3. Fields, in order: V gene, J gene, clone size, CDR3 protein. Not all rows give a size; the values are once, few, many and, for expanded clones, a class.

v_call: TRBV5-6; j_call: TRBJ2-1; clone_size: NA; cdr3_aa: CASSLEQGAYNEQFF
v_call: TRBV5-1; j_call: TRBJ1-1; clone_size: NA; cdr3_aa: CASSFGRENTEAFF
v_call: TRBV6-5; j_call: TRBJ1-2; clone_size: NA; cdr3_aa: CASSYSGRVDYGYTF
v_call: TRBV7-8; j_call: TRBJ2-7; clone_size: NA; cdr3_aa: CASSPRATGSGEQYF
v_call: TRBV9; j_call: TRBJ1-1; clone_size: NA; cdr3_aa: CASSGGGSDTEAFF
v_call: TRBV7-9; j_call: TRBJ1-3; clone_size: NA; cdr3_aa: CASSPPQWPLSGNTIYF
v_call: TRBV11-2; j_call: TRBJ2-1; clone_size: NA; cdr3_aa: CASSLALAGGPGNEQFF
v_call: TRBV6-6; j_call: TRBJ2-2; clone_size: NA; cdr3_aa: CASSYSRGGTGELFF
v_call: TRBV19; j_call: TRBJ1-5; clone_size: NA; cdr3_aa: CASSFLNQPQHF
v_call: TRBV5-1; j_call: NA; clone_size: NA; cdr3_aa: CASSWRDRDHEQYF
v_call: TRBV2; j_call: TRBJ2-3; clone_size: NA; cdr3_aa: CASSPVQTSGRTDTQYF
v_call: TRBV12-2; j_call: TRBJ2-1; clone_size: NA; cdr3_aa: CASPAGTGAYNEQFF
v_call: TRBV29-1; j_call: TRBJ1-4; clone_size: NA; cdr3_aa: CSVERGGEKLFF
v_call: TRBV2; j_call: TRBJ1-1; clone_size: few; cdr3_aa: CASSLGGGNTEAFF
v_call: TRBV7-6; j_call: TRBJ2-3; clone_size: NA; cdr3_aa: CASSARRVSSTDTQYF
v_call: TRBV29-1; j_call: TRBJ2-5; clone_size: NA; cdr3_aa: CSGRDRTRETQYF
v_call: TRBV11-3; j_call: TRBJ2-1; clone_size: NA; cdr3_aa: CASSLAGSFYNEQFF
v_call: TRBV6-6; j_call: TRBJ2-2; clone_size: NA; cdr3_aa: CASSQPDRANTGELFF
v_call: TRBV2; j_call: TRBJ2-7; clone_size: NA; cdr3_aa: CASSEGGEGGSYEQYF
v_call: TRBV19; j_call: TRBJ2-7; clone_size: NA; cdr3_aa: CASSIPGGDYEQYF
v_call: TRBV7-2; j_call: TRBJ2-3; clone_size: NA; cdr3_aa: CASSTRLAGPTDTQYF
v_call: TRBV2; j_call: TRBJ1-5; clone_size: NA; cdr3_aa: CASRKRGTANSNQPQHF
v_call: TRBV4-1; j_call: TRBJ2-7; clone_size: NA; cdr3_aa: CASSGDRGRLRQYF
v_call: TRBV18; j_call: TRBJ1-3; clone_size: NA; cdr3_aa: CASSPVGAGGNTIYF
v_call: TRBV19; j_call: TRBJ1-1; clone_size: NA; cdr3_aa: CASSWAGGTTEAFF
v_call: TRBV5-6; j_call: TRBJ2-5; clone_size: NA; cdr3_aa: CASSLAGRTQETQYF
v_call: TRBV5-6; j_call: TRBJ1-1; clone_size: NA; cdr3_aa: CASTPGTGNTEAFF
v_call: TRBV19; j_call: TRBJ1-2; clone_size: NA; cdr3_aa: CASNPEGTAYGYTF
v_call: TRBV30; j_call: TRBJ2-7; clone_size: few; cdr3_aa: CAWSSLNYEQYF
v_call: TRBV6-1; j_call: TRBJ2-1; clone_size: NA; cdr3_aa: CASIRNLYNEQFF
v_call: TRBV6-6; j_call: TRBJ2-3; clone_size: NA; cdr3_aa: CASSYLQMRDTQYF
v_call: TRBV2; j_call: TRBJ2-7; clone_size: NA; cdr3_aa: CASSQSSGTGGEQYF
v_call: TRBV15; j_call: TRBJ2-2; clone_size: NA; cdr3_aa: CATSRDRQGGTGELFF
v_call: TRBV6-5; j_call: TRBJ1-2; clone_size: NA; cdr3_aa: CASSYTLGQGGGYTF
v_call: TRBV5-6; j_call: TRBJ2-1; clone_size: NA; cdr3_aa: CASSLGRGPYNEQFF
v_call: TRBV21-1; j_call: TRBJ1-5; clone_size: NA; cdr3_aa: CARDRGSQPQHF
v_call: TRBV19; j_call: TRBJ1-2; clone_size: NA; cdr3_aa: CASNPGGGGYTF
v_call: TRBV4-2; j_call: TRBJ2-5; clone_size: few; cdr3_aa: CASSQDQGGQETQYF
v_call: TRBV5-8; j_call: TRBJ2-7; clone_size: NA; cdr3_aa: CASSWTSGSSYEQYF
v_call: TRBV6-4; j_call: TRBJ1-2; clone_size: NA; cdr3_aa: CASSDSSGYTF
v_call: TRBV5-5; j_call: TRBJ2-7; clone_size: few; cdr3_aa: CASSLEWTGAEQYF
v_call: TRBV4-1; j_call: NA; clone_size: once; cdr3_aa: CASSQDRAYEQYF
v_call: TRBV20-1; j_call: TRBJ1-2; clone_size: NA; cdr3_aa: CSASDYGYTF
v_call: TRBV27; j_call: TRBJ2-7; clone_size: once; cdr3_aa: CASSFSPDYEQYF
v_call: TRBV5-1; j_call: TRBJ1-2; clone_size: NA; cdr3_aa: CASSLDSYGYTF
v_call: TRBV6-1; j_call: TRBJ2-7; clone_size: NA; cdr3_aa: CASKQGAFEQYF